Shown below are 21 T cell receptor beta chains from a single sample sequenced in a study of T cell changes during pregnancy in multiple sclerosis. The table came from immunoSEQ multiplex PCR; TCRdb's copy has only in-frame clones and leaves some out. The table shows about 69,000 clones, with 91% occurring only once. The source material was CD4+ T cells from peripheral blood mononuclear cells, sampled in the third trimester of pregnancy. The origin of the receptors is a female donor in good health, enrolled as a control in a pregnancy study.

CDR3 residues: CASSESGGYIGELFF. Written as DNA, the CDR3 is TGTGCCAGCAGTGAATCTGGAGGGTACATCGGGGAGCTGTTTTTT. The chain joins TRBV25-1 to TRBJ2-2, with D tentatively TRBD2 (6 bases). Trimming pared 1 base from V and 7 bases from J, leaving 13 bases between. Germline CDR1 and CDR2: MGHDK and SYGVNS. This CDR3 contains 15 residues.

The rearrangement links TRBV10-3 to TRBJ2-2, with a tentative D call TRBD2 (7 bases). The CDR3 is 14 residues long. V gave up 4 bases and J gave up 3 bases, with 9 bases separating them. Looked up from germline, CDR1 is ENHRY and CDR2 is SYGVKD. CDR3: CAISGGGDTGELFF. CDR3 coding DNA: TGTGCCATCAGTGGCGGGGGCGACACCGGGGAGCTGTTTTTT.

V is TRBV6-1 and J is TRBJ1-5; no clear D gene. The germline gives CDR1 MNHNS, CDR2 SASEGT. V lost 0 bases and J lost 3, with 9 bases in between. The CDR3 has 15 amino acids. The CDR3 protein is CASSEARGFNQPQHF. The DNA for the CDR3 is TGTGCCAGCAGTGAAGCACGAGGATTCAATCAGCCCCAGCATTTT.

The gene calls are TRBV27 and TRBJ1-6; TRBD1 aligns across 8 bases. Unmatched junction bases numbered 3, after V lost 7 bases and J lost 7 bases. The germline V gene has CDR1 MNHEY and CDR2 SMNVEV (reference sequence). This CDR3 has 13 amino acids. DNA of the CDR3: TGTGCCAGCACGGACAGGGCGAATTCACCCCTCCACTTT. Translation gives CASTDRANSPLHF.

The count of this clone is one. Other DNA sequences within the sample encode an identical CDR3. The chain employs TRBV18 and TRBJ1-1; 7 nucleotides line up with TRBD1. V lost 6 bases to trimming and J lost 1 base; unmatched junction nucleotides: 5. This CDR3 comprises 14 residues. In germline, CDR1 is KGHSH, CDR2 LQKENI. CDR3 sequence reads: CASSPGTANTEAFF. CDR3 bases: TGTGCCAGCTCCCCCGGGACAGCGAACACTGAAGCTTTCTTT.

This clone was counted a single time. The CDR3 loop reads CAISGGPWASGFTGELFF. In DNA, the CDR3 is TGTGCCATCAGTGGTGGCCCTTGGGCTAGCGGGTTCACCGGGGAGCTGTTTTTT. V usage is TRBV10-3 and J usage is TRBJ2-2, with 8 bases lining up with TRBD2. This CDR3 comprises 18 residues. Germline CDR1 ENHRY, CDR2 SYGVKD. V trimming: 4 bases; J trimming: 4 bases; junction bases outside the gene matches: 14.

The chain links TRBV7-8 to TRBJ1-1, with TRBD1 identical over 7 bases. Per germline, CDR1 SGHVS and CDR2 FQNEAQ. The V segment lost 6 bases and the J segment 0 bases; nucleotides outside the gene matches: 10. The CDR3 is made up of 16 amino acids. DNA for the CDR3: TGTGCCAGCAGTCCTCTGACAGGGACCATGAACACTGAAGCTTTCTTT. Translated: CASSPLTGTMNTEAFF.

V is TRBV5-6 and J is TRBJ1-5, with 9 bases matching TRBD1. The CDR3 loop spans 14 amino acids. The V gene end was trimmed by 0 bases and the J gene end by 6 bases; junction bases not matched to a gene: 1. The germline V gene encodes CDR1 SGHDT and CDR2 YYEEEE. The CDR3 nucleotides are TGTGCCAGCAGCTTGGGGACAGGGGTTCAGCCCCAGCATTTT. This gives the protein CASSLGTGVQPQHF.

CDR3 nucleotides: TGTGCCAGCAGCTCGAACCCTGAAGGGGTGAGATCACCCCTCCACTTT. Protein sequence: CASSSNPEGVRSPLHF. The rearrangement uses TRBV5-4 and TRBJ1-6, with a possible D match to TRBD1 (5 bases). There are 16 residues in the CDR3. With 3 bases removed from V and 10 bases from J, the gap between germline ends came to 20 bases. Germline CDR1 is SGHNT and CDR2 is YYREEE (reference sequence).

V usage is TRBV7-2 and J usage is TRBJ1-4; the match to TRBD1 covers 8 bases. With 1 base clipped from V and 7 bases from J, the junction kept 5 bases outside the gene matches. From germline, CDR1 is SGHTA and CDR2 FQGNSA. The CDR3 extends over 15 amino acids. The CDR3 DNA sequence: TGTGCCAGCAGCTTAGGGACAGGGTACGGTGAAAAACTGTTTTTT. It specifies CASSLGTGYGEKLFF.

The gene calls are TRBV5-5 and TRBJ2-5; TRBD1 aligns across 7 bases. Germline lookup yields CDR1 SGHKS and CDR2 YYEKEE (reference sequence). V lost 4 bases, J lost 4 bases, and 7 bases stayed unmatched. This CDR3 has 14 amino acids. The CDR3 spells CASSRQQGTETQYF. As DNA, the CDR3 is TGTGCCAGCAGCCGCCAACAGGGGACAGAGACCCAGTACTTC.

This rearrangement joins TRBV4-3 to TRBJ1-3; D gene ambiguous. V was clipped by 0 bases and J by 5 bases, with 11 bases between them. CDR3 length equals 15 residues. Germline CDR1 is LGHNA and CDR2 is YSLEER. The chain's CDR3 is CASSQETGLRNTIYF. CDR3 sequence (DNA): TGCGCCAGCAGCCAAGAAACGGGGTTGAGAAACACCATATATTTT.

The chain joins TRBV6-6 to TRBJ1-1; D perhaps matches TRBD1 (6 bases). Between the trimmed V and J ends, which lost 10 bases and 3 bases, there was a span of 21 bases. In germline, CDR1 is MNHNY, CDR2 SVGAGI (reference sequence). The CDR3 loop spans 15 amino acids. In nucleotides, the CDR3 is TGTGCCACCTTATCTGACAGGTTGAGGGACACTGAAGCTTTCTTT. This translates into CATLSDRLRDTEAFF.

V is TRBV27 and J is TRBJ2-5, with 7 nucleotides matching TRBD2. Germline V gives CDR1 MNHEY, CDR2 SMNVEV (reference sequence). Trimming took 3 bases from V and 5 from J; bases not matched to a gene: 6. The CDR3 extends over 14 amino acids. In DNA, the CDR3 is TGTGCCAGCAGTTTCCTGGTGGGGGGGGAGACCCAGTACTTC. This codes for CASSFLVGGETQYF.

The chain links TRBV5-1 to TRBJ2-3; D gene unclear. Trimming removed 1 base from V and 4 bases from J, with 7 bases in between. The CDR3 length is 13 residues. Per germline, CDR1 SGHRS and CDR2 YFSETQ. CDR3 region: CASSLNYADTQYF. The CDR3 coding sequence is TGCGCCAGCAGCTTGAACTATGCAGATACGCAGTATTTT.

This clone showed up just once. The rearrangement joins TRBV6-6 to TRBJ1-6; D is unresolved. V dropped 5 bases and J dropped 10 bases, with 12 bases sitting between them. This CDR3 comprises 13 residues. Germline V gene sequence: CDR1 MNHNY, CDR2 SVGAGI (reference sequence). CDR3 nucleotide sequence: TGTGCCAGCAGTCCTGAGAGTAAATCACCCCTCCACTTT. Translating it yields CASSPESKSPLHF.

This sequence joins TRBV4-2 and TRBJ2-7, with 8 nucleotides matching TRBD1. With V trimmed by 6 bases and J by 2 bases, 15 bases remained unmatched. This CDR3 comprises 17 residues. Germline V CDR1 and CDR2: LGHNA, YNFKEQ. This CDR3 is CASSRPGTGHTAYEQYF. The CDR3 region has the DNA TGTGCCAGCAGTAGACCAGGGACAGGACATACAGCCTACGAGCAGTACTTC.

This chain joins TRBV27 and TRBJ1-2; TRBD1 agrees at 8 bases. CDR3 length: 12 residues. Germline V gene data show CDR1 as MNHEY and CDR2 as SMNVEV (reference sequence). The trim removed 4 bases at V and 7 bases at J, leaving 2 bases unmatched. The CDR3 nucleotides read TGTGCCAGCAGTTCCACAGGGGGTGGCTACACCTTC. Its protein product is CASSSTGGGYTF.

This chain links TRBV7-8 with TRBJ1-6; D is undetermined. The CDR3 sequence is 13 residues long. The V gene lost 7 bases and the J gene lost 7 bases, with 11 bases spanning the gap. Germline-derived CDR1 and CDR2 are SGHVS and FQNEAQ. CDR3 region: CASTPVQNSPLHF. DNA of the CDR3: TGTGCCAGCACCCCCGTCCAGAATTCACCCCTCCACTTT.

The chain is built from TRBV30 and TRBJ1-3; unclear D gene. There are 11 residues in the CDR3. V lost 2 bases, J lost 4 bases, and 3 bases lay in between. Germline V gene sequence: CDR1 GTSNPN, CDR2 SVGIG (reference sequence). CDR3 loop: CAWSSGNTIYF. CDR3 in DNA: TGTGCCTGGAGTTCAGGAAACACCATATATTTT.

The chain recombines TRBV2 with TRBJ1-2; D remains unclear. The CDR3 totals 12 residues. V lost 2 bases and J lost 4, with 5 bases in between. Germline CDR1 and CDR2: SNHLY and FYNNEI. The chain's CDR3 is CASSEPSYGYTF. CDR3 DNA: TGTGCCAGCAGTGAACCCAGCTATGGCTACACCTTC.